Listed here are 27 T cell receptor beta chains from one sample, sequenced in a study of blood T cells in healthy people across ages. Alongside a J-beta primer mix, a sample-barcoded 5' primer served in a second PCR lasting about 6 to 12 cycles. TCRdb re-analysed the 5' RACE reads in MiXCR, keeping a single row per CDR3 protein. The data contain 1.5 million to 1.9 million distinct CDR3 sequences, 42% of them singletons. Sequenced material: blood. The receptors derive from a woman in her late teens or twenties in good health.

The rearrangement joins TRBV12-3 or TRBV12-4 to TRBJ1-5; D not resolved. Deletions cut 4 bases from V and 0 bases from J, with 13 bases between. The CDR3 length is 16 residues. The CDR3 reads CASSSGQSGSNQPQHF. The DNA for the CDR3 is TGTGCCAGCAGTTCAGGCCAGAGTGGTAGCAATCAGCCCCAGCATTTT.

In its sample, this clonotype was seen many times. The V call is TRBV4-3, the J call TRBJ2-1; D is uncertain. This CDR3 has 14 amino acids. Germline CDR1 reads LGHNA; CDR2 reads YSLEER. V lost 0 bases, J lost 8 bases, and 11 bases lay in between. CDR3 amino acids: CASSQEWLGDEQFF. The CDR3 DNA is TGCGCCAGCAGCCAAGAATGGTTAGGAGATGAGCAGTTCTTC.

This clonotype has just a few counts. The CDR3 bases are TGTGCCAGCAGCGCCGGGGGGATTAACTATGGCTACACCTTC. Translation gives CASSAGGINYGYTF. The V gene is TRBV12-3 or TRBV12-4, the J gene TRBJ1-2, with a weak D call TRBD1 (5 bases). The V gene lost 6 bases and the J gene lost 1 base, with 12 bases spanning the gap. The CDR3 loop spans 14 amino acids.

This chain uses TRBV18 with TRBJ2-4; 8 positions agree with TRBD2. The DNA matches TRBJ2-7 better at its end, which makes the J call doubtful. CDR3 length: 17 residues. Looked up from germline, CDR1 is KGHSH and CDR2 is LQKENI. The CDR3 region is CASSPLSVGSGAHEQYF. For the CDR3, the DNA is TGTGCCAGCTCACCATTGAGTGTTGGTAGCGGGGCGCACGAGCAGTACTTC.

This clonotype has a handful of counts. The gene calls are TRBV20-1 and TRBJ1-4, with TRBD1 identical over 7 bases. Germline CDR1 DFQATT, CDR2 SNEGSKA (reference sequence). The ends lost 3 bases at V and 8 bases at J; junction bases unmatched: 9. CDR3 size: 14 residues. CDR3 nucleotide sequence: TGCAGTGCTAGGACGGAGGGGACAGTCGAAAAACTGTTTTTT. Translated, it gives CSARTEGTVEKLFF.

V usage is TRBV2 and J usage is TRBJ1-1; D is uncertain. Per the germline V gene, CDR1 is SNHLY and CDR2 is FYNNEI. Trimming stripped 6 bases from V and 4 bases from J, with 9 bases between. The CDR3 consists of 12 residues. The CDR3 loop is CASRAEGTEAFF. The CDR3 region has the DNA TGTGCCAGCAGAGCCGAAGGCACTGAAGCTTTCTTT.

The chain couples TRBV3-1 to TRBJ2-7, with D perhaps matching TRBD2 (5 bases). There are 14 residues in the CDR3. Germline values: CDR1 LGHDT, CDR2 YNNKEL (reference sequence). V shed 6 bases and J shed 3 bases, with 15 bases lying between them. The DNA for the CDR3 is TGTGCCAGCAGGCCGACATCTAGCTACTACGAGCAGTACTTC. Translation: CASRPTSSYYEQYF.

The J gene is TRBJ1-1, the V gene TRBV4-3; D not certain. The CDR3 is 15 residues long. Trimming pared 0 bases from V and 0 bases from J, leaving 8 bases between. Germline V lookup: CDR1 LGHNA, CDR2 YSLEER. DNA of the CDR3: TGCGCCAGCAGCCAAGATCCAAAAATGAACACTGAAGCTTTCTTT. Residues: CASSQDPKMNTEAFF.

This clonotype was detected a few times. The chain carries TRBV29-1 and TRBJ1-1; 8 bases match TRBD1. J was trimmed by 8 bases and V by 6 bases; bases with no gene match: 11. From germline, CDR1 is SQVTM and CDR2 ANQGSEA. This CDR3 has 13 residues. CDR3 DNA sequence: TGCAGCGTCCAGGACAGGGCCCGATTCGAAGCTTTCTTT. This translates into CSVQDRARFEAFF.

CDR3 DNA sequence: TGTGCCAGCAGCTTATTGCGACGCGGCTACACCTTC. It translates to CASSLLRRGYTF. The chain carries TRBV7-2 and TRBJ1-2, with no clear D. Germline CDR1 reads SGHTA; CDR2 reads FQGNSA. The CDR3 extends over 12 amino acids. V was trimmed by 2 bases and J by 8 bases, leaving 9 bases between them.

The CDR3 sequence is CATSRGINEQFF. CDR3 nucleotides: TGTGCCACCAGCAGAGGGATTAATGAGCAGTTCTTC. V and J are TRBV15 and TRBJ2-1; D remains unclear. The V gene's germline CDR1 is LNHNV and CDR2 YYDKDF (reference sequence). Trimming took off 1 base at V and 7 bases at J, with 5 bases between the two ends. This CDR3 contains 12 residues.

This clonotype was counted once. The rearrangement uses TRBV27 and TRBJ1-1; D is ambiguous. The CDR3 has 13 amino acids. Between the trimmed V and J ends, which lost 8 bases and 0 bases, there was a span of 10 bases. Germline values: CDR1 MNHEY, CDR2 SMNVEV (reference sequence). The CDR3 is CASQTYMNTEAFF. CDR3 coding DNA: TGTGCCAGCCAGACCTACATGAACACTGAAGCTTTCTTT.

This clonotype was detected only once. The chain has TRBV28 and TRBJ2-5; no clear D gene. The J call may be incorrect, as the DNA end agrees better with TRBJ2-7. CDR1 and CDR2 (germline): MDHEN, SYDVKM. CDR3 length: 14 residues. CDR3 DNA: TGTGCCAGCAGTCCCGTTTCCCCCATTTACGAGCAGTACTTC. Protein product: CASSPVSPIYEQYF.

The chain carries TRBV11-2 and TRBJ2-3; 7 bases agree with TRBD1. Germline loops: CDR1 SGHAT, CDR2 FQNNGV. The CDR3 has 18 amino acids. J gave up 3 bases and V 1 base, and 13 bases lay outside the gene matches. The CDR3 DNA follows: TGTGCCAGCAGCTTAGTAACGGTTTTAGGGGGCACGACAGATACGCAGTATTTT. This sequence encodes CASSLVTVLGGTTDTQYF.

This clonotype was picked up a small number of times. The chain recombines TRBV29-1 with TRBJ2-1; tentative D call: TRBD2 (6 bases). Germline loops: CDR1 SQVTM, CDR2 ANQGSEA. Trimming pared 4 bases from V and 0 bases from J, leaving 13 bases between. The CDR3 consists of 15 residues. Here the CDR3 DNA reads TGCAGCGTTGGGAGGGAAGCCGGCTCCTACAATGAGCAGTTCTTC. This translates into CSVGREAGSYNEQFF.

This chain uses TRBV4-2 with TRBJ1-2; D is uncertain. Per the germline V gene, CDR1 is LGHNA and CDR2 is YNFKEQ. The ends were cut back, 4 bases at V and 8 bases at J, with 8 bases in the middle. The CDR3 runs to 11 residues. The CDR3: CASSPSIGYTF. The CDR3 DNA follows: TGTGCCAGCAGCCCCAGTATCGGCTACACCTTC.

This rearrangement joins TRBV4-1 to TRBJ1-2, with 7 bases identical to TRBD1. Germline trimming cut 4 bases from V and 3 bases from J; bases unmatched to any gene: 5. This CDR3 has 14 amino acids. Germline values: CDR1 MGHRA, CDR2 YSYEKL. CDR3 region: CASSPKQGDYGYTF. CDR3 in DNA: TGCGCCAGCAGCCCCAAGCAGGGGGACTATGGCTACACCTTC.

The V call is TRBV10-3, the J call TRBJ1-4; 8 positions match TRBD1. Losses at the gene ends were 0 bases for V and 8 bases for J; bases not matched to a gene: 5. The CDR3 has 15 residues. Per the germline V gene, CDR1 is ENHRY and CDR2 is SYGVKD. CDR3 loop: CAISESAGTGEKLFF. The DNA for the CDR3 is TGTGCCATCAGTGAGTCAGCCGGGACAGGCGAAAAACTGTTTTTT.

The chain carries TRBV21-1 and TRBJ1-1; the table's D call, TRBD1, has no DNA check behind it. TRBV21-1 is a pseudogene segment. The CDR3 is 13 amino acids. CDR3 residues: CASLDSPNTEAFF. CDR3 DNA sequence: TGTGCCAGCTTGGACAGCCCGAACACTGAAGCTTTCTTT.

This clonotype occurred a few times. The CDR3 coding sequence is TGTGCCAGCAGTTCGAAGGGACTAGCGGGGGCCTACAATGAGCAGTTCTTC. This encodes CASSSKGLAGAYNEQFF. This rearrangement joins TRBV28 to TRBJ2-1; TRBD2 aligns across 14 bases. The CDR3 runs 17 residues. In germline, CDR1 is MDHEN, CDR2 SYDVKM. The ends lost 4 bases at V and 2 bases at J; junction bases unmatched: 4. Variable domain in full (rest from reference TRBV28 and TRBJ2-1): DVKVTQSSRYLVKRTGEKVFLECVQDMDHENMFWYRQDPGLGLRLIYFSYDVKMKEKGDIPEGYSVSREKKERFSLILESASTNQTSMYLCASSSKGLAGAYNEQFFGPGTRLTVL.

DNA of the CDR3: TGCGCCAGCAGCTTGGCCCCAGCAGCTGGCACAGATACGCAGTATTTT. It encodes CASSLAPAAGTDTQYF. This rearrangement joins TRBV5-1 to TRBJ2-3; D is undetermined. The CDR3 spans 16 residues. Germline-derived CDR1 and CDR2 are SGHRS and YFSETQ. V was cut by 0 bases and J by 1 base, with 12 bases left in between.

CDR3 nucleotide sequence: TGTGCCAGCAGCCTCACTGGAACAGGGGTTGACGCAGATACGCAGTATTTT. As protein: CASSLTGTGVDADTQYF. The genes are TRBV28 and TRBJ2-3; 7 bases match TRBD1. In germline, CDR1 is MDHEN, CDR2 SYDVKM. CDR3 length equals 17 residues. With 6 bases clipped from V and 4 bases from J, the junction kept 16 bases outside the gene matches. Combining the CDR3 with reference TRBV28 and TRBJ2-3 gives the whole variable domain DVKVTQSSRYLVKRTGEKVFLECVQDMDHENMFWYRQDPGLGLRLIYFSYDVKMKEKGDIPEGYSVSREKKERFSLILESASTNQTSMYLCASSLTGTGVDADTQYFGPGTRLTVL.

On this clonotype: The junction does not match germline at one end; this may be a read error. CDR3 in DNA: TGTGCCGGGAGCGGGAGTAGCAACGAGCAGTACTTC. Amino acid sequence: CAGSGSSNEQYF. This chain uses TRBV30 with TRBJ2-7; TRBD2 aligns across 8 bases. CDR1 and CDR2 (germline): GTSNPN, SVGIG (reference sequence). The CDR3 covers 12 residues.

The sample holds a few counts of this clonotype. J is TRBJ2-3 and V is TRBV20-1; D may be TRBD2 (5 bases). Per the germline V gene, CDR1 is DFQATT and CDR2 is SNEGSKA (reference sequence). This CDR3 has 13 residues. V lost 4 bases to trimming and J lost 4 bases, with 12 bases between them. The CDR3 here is CSAKDPGSDTQYF. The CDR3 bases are TGCAGTGCTAAGGACCCGGGGTCAGATACGCAGTATTTT.

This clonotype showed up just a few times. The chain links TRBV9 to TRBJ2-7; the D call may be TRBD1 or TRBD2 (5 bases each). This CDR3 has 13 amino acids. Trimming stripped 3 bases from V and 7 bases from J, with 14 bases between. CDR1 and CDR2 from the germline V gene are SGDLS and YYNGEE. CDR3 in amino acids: CASSADMRTEQYF. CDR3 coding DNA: TGTGCCAGCAGCGCGGACATGCGGACTGAGCAGTACTTC.

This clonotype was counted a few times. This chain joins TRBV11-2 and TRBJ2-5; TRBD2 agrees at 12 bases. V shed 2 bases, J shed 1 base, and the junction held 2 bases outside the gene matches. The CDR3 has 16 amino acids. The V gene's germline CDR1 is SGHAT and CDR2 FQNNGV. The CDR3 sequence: CASSLPSGRVQETQYF. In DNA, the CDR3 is TGTGCCAGCAGCTTACCTAGCGGGAGGGTCCAAGAGACCCAGTACTTC.

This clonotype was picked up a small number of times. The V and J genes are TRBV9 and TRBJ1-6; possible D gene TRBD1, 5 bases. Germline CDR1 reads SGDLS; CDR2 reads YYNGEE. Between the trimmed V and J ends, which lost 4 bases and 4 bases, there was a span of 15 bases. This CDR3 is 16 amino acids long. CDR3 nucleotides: TGTGCCAGCAGCAAGGGGAGCGAGGTTTATAATTCACCCCTCCACTTT. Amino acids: CASSKGSEVYNSPLHF.